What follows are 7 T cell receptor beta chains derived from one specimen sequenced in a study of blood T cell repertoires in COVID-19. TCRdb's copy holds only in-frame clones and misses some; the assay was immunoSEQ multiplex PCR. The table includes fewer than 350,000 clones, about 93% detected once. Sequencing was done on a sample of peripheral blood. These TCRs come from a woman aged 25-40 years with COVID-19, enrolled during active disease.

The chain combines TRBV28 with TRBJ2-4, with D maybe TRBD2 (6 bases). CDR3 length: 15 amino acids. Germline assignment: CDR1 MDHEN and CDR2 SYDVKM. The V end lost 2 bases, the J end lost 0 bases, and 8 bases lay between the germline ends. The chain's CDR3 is CASSLRGLAKNIQYF. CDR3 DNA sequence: TGTGCCAGCAGTTTAAGGGGACTAGCCAAAAACATTCAGTACTTC.

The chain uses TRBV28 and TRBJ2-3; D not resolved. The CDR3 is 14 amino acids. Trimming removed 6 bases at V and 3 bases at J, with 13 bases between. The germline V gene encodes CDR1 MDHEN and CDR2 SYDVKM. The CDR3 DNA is TGTGCCAGCAGCGTACTAATTGGGACAGATACGCAGTATTTT. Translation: CASSVLIGTDTQYF.

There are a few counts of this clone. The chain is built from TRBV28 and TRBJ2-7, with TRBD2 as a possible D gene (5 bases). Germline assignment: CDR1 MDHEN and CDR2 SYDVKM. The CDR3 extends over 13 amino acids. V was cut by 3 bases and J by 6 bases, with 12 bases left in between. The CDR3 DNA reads TGTGCCAGCAGTTTCGGACTCGCTTTCGAGCAGTACTTC. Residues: CASSFGLAFEQYF. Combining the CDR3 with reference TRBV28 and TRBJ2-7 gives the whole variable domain DVKVTQSSRYLVKRTGEKVFLECVQDMDHENMFWYRQDPGLGLRLIYFSYDVKMKEKGDIPEGYSVSREKKERFSLILESASTNQTSMYLCASSFGLAFEQYFGPGTRLTVT.

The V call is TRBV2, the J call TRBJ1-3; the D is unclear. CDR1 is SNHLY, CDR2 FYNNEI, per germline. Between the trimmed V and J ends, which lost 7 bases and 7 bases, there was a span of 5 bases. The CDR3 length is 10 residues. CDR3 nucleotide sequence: TGTGCCAGCATCGGGAACACCATATATTTT. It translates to CASIGNTIYF. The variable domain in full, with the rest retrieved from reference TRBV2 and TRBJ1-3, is EPEVTQTPSHQVTQMGQEVILRCVPISNHLYFYWYRQILGQKVEFLVSFYNNEISEKSEIFDDQFSVERPDGSNFTLKIRSTKLEDSAMYFCASIGNTIYFGEGSWLTVV.

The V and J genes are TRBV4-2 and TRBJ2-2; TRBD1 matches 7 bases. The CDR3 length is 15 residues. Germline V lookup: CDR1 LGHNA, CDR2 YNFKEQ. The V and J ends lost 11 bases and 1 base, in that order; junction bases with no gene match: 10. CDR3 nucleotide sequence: TGTGCCGCGGCGACAGGGAAAGGGAACACCGGGGAGCTGTTTTTT. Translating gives CAAATGKGNTGELFF.

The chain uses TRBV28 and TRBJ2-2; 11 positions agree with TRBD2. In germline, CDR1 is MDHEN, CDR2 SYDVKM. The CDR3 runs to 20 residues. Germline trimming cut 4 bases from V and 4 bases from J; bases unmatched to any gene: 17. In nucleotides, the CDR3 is TGTGCCAGCAGTTCCCCCCGGGATAGCGGGAGGGCCGACGGCACCGGGGAGCTGTTTTTT. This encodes CASSSPRDSGRADGTGELFF. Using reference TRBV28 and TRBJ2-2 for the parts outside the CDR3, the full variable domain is DVKVTQSSRYLVKRTGEKVFLECVQDMDHENMFWYRQDPGLGLRLIYFSYDVKMKEKGDIPEGYSVSREKKERFSLILESASTNQTSMYLCASSSPRDSGRADGTGELFFGEGSRLTVL.

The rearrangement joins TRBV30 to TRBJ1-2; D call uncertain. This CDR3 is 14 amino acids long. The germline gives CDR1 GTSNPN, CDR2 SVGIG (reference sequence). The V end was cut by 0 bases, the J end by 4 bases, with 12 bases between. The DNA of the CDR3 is TGTGCCTGGAGTGTAAAGAGTTTCGCCTATGGCTACACCTTC. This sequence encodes CAWSVKSFAYGYTF.